This is a list of T cell receptor beta chains from one sample in a study of cytomegalovirus exposure and HLA in healthy donors. Clones were read by immunoSEQ multiplex PCR, and TCRdb kept only the in-frame ones, dropping some. The sample carries 100,000 to 150,000 clones, about two thirds recorded once. Sequences were obtained from PBMCs. Receptor source: a human donor in good health. Each CDR3 is given with its conserved first and last residue. D genes are given only for firm matches. Size is stated for part of the rows, as once, few or many counts, or as a class when the clone is expanded.

j_call clone_size v_call d_call cdr3_nt cdr3_aa
TRBJ1-4 once TRBV5-4 TRBD1 TGTGCCAGCAGCTTGGGGGGACAGGGAGGTGAACTGTTTTTT CASSLGGQGGELFF
TRBJ2-5 once TRBV15 TRBD2 TGTGCCACCAGCAGAGGGGAGGGCGGGAGGCAAGAGACCCAGTACTTC CATSRGEGGRQETQYF
TRBJ2-1 few TRBV11-2 TRBD1 TGTGCCAGCACTCTTGCGGGGACAGGGAGCAAGTTCTTC CASTLAGTGSKFF
TRBJ2-6 NA TRBV9 NA TGTGCCAGCAGCGTAGCTGTCCAGGGCTCTGGGGCCAACGTCCTGACTTTC CASSVAVQGSGANVLTF
TRBJ2-2 NA TRBV5-4 TRBD2 TGTGCCAGCAGCCACGATTTACTAGCGGGAGGGCCTGCCGGGGAGCTGTTTTTT CASSHDLLAGGPAGELFF
TRBJ1-4 once TRBV6-5 NA TGTGCCAGCAGTTACGGGGGGGGTAGTGAAAAACTGTTTTTT CASSYGGGSEKLFF
TRBJ2-3 NA TRBV11-2 TRBD2 TGTGCCAGCAGCTTAGGTGGGGGAGCGGGGAGCCCGCAGTATTTT CASSLGGGAGSPQYF
TRBJ2-7 few TRBV7-2 TRBD1 TGTGCCAGCAGCCAACCCCCGACCGGGACAGGGTACTACGAGCAGTACTTC CASSQPPTGTGYYEQYF
TRBJ1-2 NA TRBV11-2 NA TGTGCCAGCAGCCCCCGCCGAGGCCCAGTATTCTATGGCTACACCTTC CASSPRRGPVFYGYTF
TRBJ1-1 NA TRBV30 NA TGTGCCTGGAGGAGACAGGACCCCTTATGGATGAACACTGAAGCTTTCTTT CAWRRQDPLWMNTEAFF
TRBJ1-4 NA TRBV5-4 NA TGTGCCAGCAGCCCGGGAGGAACTAATGAAAAACTGTTTTTT CASSPGGTNEKLFF
TRBJ2-3 NA TRBV7-2 TRBD2 TGTGCCAGCAGCGGGATACTAGCGGGCCGCACAGATACGCAGTATTTT CASSGILAGRTDTQYF
TRBJ2-1 NA TRBV19 TRBD2 TGTGCCAGTAATCCGGGACTAGCGGGGTACAATGAGCAGTTCTTC CASNPGLAGYNEQFF